This record covers a single T cell receptor (beta chain). These data belong to a study of T cells in Graves' hyperthyroidism and ophthalmopathy. RNA transcripts gave rise to amplified TCR beta CDR3 regions. TCR CDR3 regions were first amplified by RT-PCR with HTBI primers. One entry per CDR3 protein results from TCRdb running MiXCR on the multiplex PCR reads. The sample gives a few hundred thousand distinct CDR3 sequences, roughly 13% of which show up once; about 9.1% is in the top ten. Patients showing uncontrolled infection, other autoimmune disease, pregnancy or lactation were ineligible. The CDR3 consists of 19 residues. Trimming shortened V by 1 base and J by 2 bases, and 21 bases separated the two germline ends. Germline V gene lookup returns CDR1 MNHNS and CDR2 SASEGT.

The chain employs TRBV6-1 and TRBJ2-1; D remains unclear. The sample consisted of blood. The receptor comes from a woman aged 18-29 years with Graves' hyperthyroidism. In nucleotides, the CDR3 is TGTGCCAGCAGTGAAGTTCCCCAATCGGCGCGGTTTACCTACAATGAGCAGTTCTTC. Its protein is CASSEVPQSARFTYNEQFF.